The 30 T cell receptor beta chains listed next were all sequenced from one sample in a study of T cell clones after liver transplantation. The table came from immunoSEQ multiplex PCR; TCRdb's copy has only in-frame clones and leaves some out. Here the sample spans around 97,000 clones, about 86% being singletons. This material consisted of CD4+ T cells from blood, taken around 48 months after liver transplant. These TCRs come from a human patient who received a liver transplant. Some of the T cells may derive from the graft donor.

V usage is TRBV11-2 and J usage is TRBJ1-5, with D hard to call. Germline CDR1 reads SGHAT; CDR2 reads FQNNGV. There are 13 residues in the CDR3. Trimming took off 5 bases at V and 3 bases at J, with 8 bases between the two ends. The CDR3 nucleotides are TGTGCCAGCAGCCGGACGGACAATCAGCCCCAGCATTTT. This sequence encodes CASSRTDNQPQHF.

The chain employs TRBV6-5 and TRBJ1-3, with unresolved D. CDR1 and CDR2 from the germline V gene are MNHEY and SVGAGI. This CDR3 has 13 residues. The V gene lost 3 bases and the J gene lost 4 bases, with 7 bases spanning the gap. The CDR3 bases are TGTGCCAGCAGTTATCAGTCGGGAAACACCATATATTTT. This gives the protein CASSYQSGNTIYF.

This CDR3 is CASSSLPGIRTDTQYF. The CDR3 region has the DNA TGTGCCAGCAGTTCGCTCCCAGGGATTCGTACAGATACGCAGTATTTT. The gene calls are TRBV6-5 and TRBJ2-3; TRBD1 might be the D (5 bases). V lost 4 bases, J lost 3 bases, and 17 bases lay in between. Germline V gene data show CDR1 as MNHEY and CDR2 as SVGAGI. The CDR3 loop spans 16 amino acids.

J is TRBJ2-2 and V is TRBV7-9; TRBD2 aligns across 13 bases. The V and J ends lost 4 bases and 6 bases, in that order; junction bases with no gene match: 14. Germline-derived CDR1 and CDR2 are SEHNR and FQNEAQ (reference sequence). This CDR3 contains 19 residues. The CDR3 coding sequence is TGTGCCAGCAGCTCAAAAAGTATGATGGGACTAGCGGGGCCCGGGGAGCTGTTTTTT. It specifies CASSSKSMMGLAGPGELFF.

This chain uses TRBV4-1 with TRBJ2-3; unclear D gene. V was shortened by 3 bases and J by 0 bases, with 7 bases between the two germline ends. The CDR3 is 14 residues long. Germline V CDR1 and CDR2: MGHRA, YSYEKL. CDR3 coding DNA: TGCGCCAGCAGCCACAAGGACAGCACAGATACGCAGTATTTT. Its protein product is CASSHKDSTDTQYF.

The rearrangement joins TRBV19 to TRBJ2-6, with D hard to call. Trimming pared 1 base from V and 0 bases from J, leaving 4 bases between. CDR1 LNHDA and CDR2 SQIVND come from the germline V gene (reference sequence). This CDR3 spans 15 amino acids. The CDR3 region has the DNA TGTGCCAGTAGTATAGCGGGCTCTGGGGCCAACGTCCTGACTTTC. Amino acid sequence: CASSIAGSGANVLTF.

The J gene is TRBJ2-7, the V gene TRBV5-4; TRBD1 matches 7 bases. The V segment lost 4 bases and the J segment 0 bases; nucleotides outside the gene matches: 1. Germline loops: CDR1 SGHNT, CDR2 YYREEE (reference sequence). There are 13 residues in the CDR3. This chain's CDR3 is CASSRTGSYEQYF. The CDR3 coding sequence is TGTGCCAGCAGCCGGACAGGCTCCTACGAGCAGTACTTC.

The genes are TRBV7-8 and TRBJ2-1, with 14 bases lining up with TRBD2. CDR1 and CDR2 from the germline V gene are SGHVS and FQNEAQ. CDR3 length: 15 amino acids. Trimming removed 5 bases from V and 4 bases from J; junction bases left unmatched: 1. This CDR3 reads CASSRTSGGYNEQFF. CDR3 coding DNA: TGTGCCAGCAGCCGGACTAGCGGGGGGTACAATGAGCAGTTCTTC.

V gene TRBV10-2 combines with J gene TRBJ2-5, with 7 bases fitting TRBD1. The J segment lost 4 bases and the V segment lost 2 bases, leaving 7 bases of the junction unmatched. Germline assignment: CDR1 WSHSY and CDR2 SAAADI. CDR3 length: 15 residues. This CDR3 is CASSETGAKGETQYF. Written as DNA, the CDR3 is TGCGCCAGCAGTGAGACAGGGGCAAAAGGAGAGACCCAGTACTTC.

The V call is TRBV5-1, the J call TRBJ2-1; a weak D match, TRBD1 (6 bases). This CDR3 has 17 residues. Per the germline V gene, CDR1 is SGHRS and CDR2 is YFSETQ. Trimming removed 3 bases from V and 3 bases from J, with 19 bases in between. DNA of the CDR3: TGCGCCAGCAGCTCGGGACAACCACGGGTCCTCTACAATGAGCAGTTCTTC. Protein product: CASSSGQPRVLYNEQFF.

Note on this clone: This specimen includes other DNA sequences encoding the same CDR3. CDR3 in DNA: TGTGCCATCAGTGAAGACACAGATACGCAGTATTTT. It yields the protein CAISEDTDTQYF. The chain is built from TRBV10-3 and TRBJ2-3; no definite D call. Germline V gene sequence: CDR1 ENHRY, CDR2 SYGVKD. Trimming removed 3 bases from V and 2 bases from J, with 3 bases in between. This CDR3 has 12 residues.

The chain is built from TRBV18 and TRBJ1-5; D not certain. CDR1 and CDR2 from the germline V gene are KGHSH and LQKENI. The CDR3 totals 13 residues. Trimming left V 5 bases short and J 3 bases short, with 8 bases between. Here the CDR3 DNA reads TGTGCCAGCTCAGAAGGAATCAATCAGCCCCAGCATTTT. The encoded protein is CASSEGINQPQHF.

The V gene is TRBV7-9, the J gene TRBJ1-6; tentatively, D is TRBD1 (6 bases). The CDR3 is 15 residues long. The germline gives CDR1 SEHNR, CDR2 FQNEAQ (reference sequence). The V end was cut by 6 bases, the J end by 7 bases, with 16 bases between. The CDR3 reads CASSHDQGSNSPLHF. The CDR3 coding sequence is TGTGCCAGCAGTCATGATCAGGGGTCCAATTCACCCCTCCACTTT. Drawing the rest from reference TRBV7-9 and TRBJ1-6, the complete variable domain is DTGVSQNPRHKITKRGQNVTFRCDPISEHNRLYWYRQTLGQGPEFLTYFQNEAQLEKSRLLSDRFSAERPKGSFSTLEIQRTEQGDSAMYLCASSHDQGSNSPLHFGNGTRLTVT.

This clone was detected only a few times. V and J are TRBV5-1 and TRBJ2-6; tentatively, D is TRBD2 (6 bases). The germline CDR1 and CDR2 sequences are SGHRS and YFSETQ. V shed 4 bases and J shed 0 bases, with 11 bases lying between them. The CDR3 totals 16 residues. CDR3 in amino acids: CASSAGLSSGANVLTF. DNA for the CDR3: TGCGCCAGCAGCGCGGGACTCAGCTCTGGGGCCAACGTCCTGACTTTC.

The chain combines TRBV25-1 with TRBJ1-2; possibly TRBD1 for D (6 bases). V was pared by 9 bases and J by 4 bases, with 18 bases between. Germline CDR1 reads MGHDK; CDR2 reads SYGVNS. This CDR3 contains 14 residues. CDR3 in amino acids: CARRNPGQPYGYTF. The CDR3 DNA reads TGTGCCAGGAGAAATCCGGGACAACCCTATGGCTACACCTTC.

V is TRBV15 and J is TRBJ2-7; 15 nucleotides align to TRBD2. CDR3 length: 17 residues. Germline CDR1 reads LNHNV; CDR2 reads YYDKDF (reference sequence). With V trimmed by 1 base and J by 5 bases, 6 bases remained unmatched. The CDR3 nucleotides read TGTGCCACCAGCAGAGGAGGGACTAGCGGGAGGAGGGACGAGCAGTACTTC. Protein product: CATSRGGTSGRRDEQYF.

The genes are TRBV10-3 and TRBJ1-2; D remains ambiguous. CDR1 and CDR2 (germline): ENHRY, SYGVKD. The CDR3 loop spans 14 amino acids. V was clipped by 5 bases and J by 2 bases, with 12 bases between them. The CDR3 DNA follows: TGTGCCATCAGTTCCAGCCAAGAAAACTATGGCTACACCTTC. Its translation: CAISSSQENYGYTF.

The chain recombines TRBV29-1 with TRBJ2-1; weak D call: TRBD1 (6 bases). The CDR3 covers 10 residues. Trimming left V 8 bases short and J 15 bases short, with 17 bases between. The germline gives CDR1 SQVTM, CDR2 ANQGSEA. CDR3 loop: CSTERLRGFF. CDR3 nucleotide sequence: TGCAGCACCGAGCGTCTCAGGGGGTTCTTC.

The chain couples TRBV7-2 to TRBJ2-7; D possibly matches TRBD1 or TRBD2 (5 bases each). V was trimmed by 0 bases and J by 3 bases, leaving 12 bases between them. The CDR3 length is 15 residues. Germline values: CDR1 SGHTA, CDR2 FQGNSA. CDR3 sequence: CASSLAGLQGYEQYF. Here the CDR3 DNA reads TGTGCCAGCAGCTTAGCCGGACTCCAGGGCTACGAGCAGTACTTC.

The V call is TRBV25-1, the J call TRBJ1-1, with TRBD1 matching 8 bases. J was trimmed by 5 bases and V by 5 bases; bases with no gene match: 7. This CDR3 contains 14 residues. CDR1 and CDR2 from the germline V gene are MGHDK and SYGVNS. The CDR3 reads CASSKGQGWTEAFF. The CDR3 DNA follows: TGTGCCAGCAGTAAAGGACAGGGCTGGACTGAAGCTTTCTTT.

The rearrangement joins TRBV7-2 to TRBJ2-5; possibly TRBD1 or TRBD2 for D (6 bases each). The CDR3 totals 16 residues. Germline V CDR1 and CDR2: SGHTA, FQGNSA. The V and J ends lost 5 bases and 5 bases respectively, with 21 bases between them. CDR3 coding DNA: TGTGCCAGCAGCCAAGGGGGGCAGAGCCCCGTGGAGACCCAGTACTTC. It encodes CASSQGGQSPVETQYF.

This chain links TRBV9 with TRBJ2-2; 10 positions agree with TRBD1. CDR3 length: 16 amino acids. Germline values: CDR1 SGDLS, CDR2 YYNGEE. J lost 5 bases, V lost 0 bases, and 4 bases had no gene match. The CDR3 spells CASSVGQGQGTGELFF. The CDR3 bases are TGTGCCAGCAGCGTAGGCCAGGGACAGGGGACCGGGGAGCTGTTTTTT.

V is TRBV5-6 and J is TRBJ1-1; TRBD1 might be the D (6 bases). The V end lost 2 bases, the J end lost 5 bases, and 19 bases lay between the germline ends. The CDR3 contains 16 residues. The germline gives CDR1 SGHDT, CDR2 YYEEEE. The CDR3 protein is CASSFLVTRGRTEAFF. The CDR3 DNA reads TGTGCCAGCAGCTTTTTGGTTACCAGGGGCCGGACTGAAGCTTTCTTT.

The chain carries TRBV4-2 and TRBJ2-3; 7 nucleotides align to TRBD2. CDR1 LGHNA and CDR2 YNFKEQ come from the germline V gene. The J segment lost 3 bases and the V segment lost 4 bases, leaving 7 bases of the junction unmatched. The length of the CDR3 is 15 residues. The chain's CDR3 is CASSRKRDGTDTQYF. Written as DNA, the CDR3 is TGTGCCAGCAGCCGAAAGCGGGACGGGACAGATACGCAGTATTTT.

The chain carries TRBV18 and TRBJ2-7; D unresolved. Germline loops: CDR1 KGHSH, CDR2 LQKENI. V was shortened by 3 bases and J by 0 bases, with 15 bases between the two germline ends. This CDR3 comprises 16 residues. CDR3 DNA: TGTGCCAGCTCACCTCTATCCAGCTCGAGCTCCTACGAGCAGTACTTC. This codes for CASSPLSSSSSYEQYF.

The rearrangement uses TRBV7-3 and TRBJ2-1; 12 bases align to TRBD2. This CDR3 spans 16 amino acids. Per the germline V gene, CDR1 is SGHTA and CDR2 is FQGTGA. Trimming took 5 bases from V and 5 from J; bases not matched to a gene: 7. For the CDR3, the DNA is TGTGCCAGCAGCGCCGCTAGCGGGGGGGCTGACAATGAGCAGTTCTTC. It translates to CASSAASGGADNEQFF.

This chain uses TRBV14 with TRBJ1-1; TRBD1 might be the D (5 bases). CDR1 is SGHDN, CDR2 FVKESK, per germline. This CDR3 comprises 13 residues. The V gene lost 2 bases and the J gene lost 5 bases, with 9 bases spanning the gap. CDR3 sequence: CASSQTRVTEAFF. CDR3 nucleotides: TGTGCCAGCAGCCAAACCAGGGTGACTGAAGCTTTCTTT.

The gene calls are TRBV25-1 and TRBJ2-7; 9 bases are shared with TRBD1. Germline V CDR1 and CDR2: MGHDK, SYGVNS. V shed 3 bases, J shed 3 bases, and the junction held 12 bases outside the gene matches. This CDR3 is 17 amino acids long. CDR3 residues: CASSDSTGTGNYYEQYF. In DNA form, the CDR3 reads TGTGCCAGCAGTGACTCCACCGGGACAGGGAACTACTACGAGCAGTACTTC.

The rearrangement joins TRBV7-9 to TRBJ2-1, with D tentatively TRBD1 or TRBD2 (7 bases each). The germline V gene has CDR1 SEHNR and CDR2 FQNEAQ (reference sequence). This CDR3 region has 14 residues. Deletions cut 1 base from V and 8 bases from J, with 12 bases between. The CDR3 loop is CASSLEQGRDEQFF. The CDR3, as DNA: TGTGCCAGCAGCTTAGAACAGGGGAGGGATGAGCAGTTCTTC. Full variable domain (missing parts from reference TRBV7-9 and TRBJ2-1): DTGVSQNPRHKITKRGQNVTFRCDPISEHNRLYWYRQTLGQGPEFLTYFQNEAQLEKSRLLSDRFSAERPKGSFSTLEIQRTEQGDSAMYLCASSLEQGRDEQFFGPGTRLTVL.

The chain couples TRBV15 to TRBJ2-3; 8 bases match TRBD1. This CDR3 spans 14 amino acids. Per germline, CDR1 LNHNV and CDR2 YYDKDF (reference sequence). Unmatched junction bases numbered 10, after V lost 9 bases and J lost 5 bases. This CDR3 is CATKTRGPVDTQYF. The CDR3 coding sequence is TGTGCCACGAAGACCAGGGGGCCGGTAGATACGCAGTATTTT.